These T cell receptor beta chains were read from a single sample in a study of tumor-infiltrating lymphocytes in primary liver carcinoma. Each CDR3 protein gets one entry after TCRdb re-called the multiplex PCR reads with MiXCR. The table has more than 55,000 distinct CDR3 sequences, over 65% seen once. Sequencing used liver tumor tissue from sampling region 2. The receptors come from a man in his forties or fifties with primary liver carcinoma and hepatitis B virus infection. Each CDR3 is given with its conserved first and last residue. The order of the fields is CDR3 protein, CDR3 DNA, D gene, clone size, J gene, V gene. The D gene is left open where the match is weak. Only part of the rows carry a size: once, few, many, or a class if the clone is expanded.

CASSAGTCDYEQYF,TGTGCCAGCAGCGCCGGGACATGTGACTACGAACAGTACTTC,.,.,TRBJ2-7,TRBV9
CAWRGQEDTGELFF,TGTGCCTGGAGAGGTCAGGAGGACACCGGGGAGCTGTTTTTT,.,.,TRBJ2-2,TRBV30
CTSSPLAGRAGELLF,TGTACCAGCAGTCCCCTAGCGGGCCGGGCCGGGGAGCTGTTATTT,TRBD2,.,TRBJ2-2,TRBV6-2/TRBV6-3
CVSSALSGNYNEQFF,TGTGTCAGCAGTGCGTTGTCGGGGAACTACAATGAACAGTTCTTC,.,.,TRBJ2-1,TRBV6-1
CASSQVLAGLYEQYF,TGCGCCAGCAGTCAAGTACTAGCGGGATTATACGAGCAGTACTTC,TRBD2,once,TRBJ2-7,TRBV4-3
CASSQGPEQYF,TGTGCCAGCAGTCAGGGACCTGAGCAATACTTC,.,.,TRBJ2-7,TRBV6-2/TRBV6-3
CASSYRGGTGGEADTQYF,TGTGCCAGCAGTTACAGGGGCGGGACAGGGGGCGAGGCAGATACGCAGTATTTT,TRBD1,.,TRBJ2-3,TRBV6-6
CVSSFEDTQCF,TGTGTCAGCAGTTTCGAAGATACGCAGTGTTTT,.,once,TRBJ2-3,TRBV2
CSIGGKAGGRADTQYF,TGTAGCATTGGTGGAAAAGCGGGAGGGCGCGCAGATACGCAGTATTTT,TRBD2,.,TRBJ2-3,TRBV29-1
CASKRQGRTEAFF,TGTGCCAGCAAAAGACAGGGGCGGACTGAAGCTTTCTTT,TRBD1,many,TRBJ1-1,TRBV25-1
CASTMRGENTDKQYF,TGTGCCAGCACCATGAGAGGAGAAAACACAGATAAGCAGTATTTT,.,.,TRBJ2-3,TRBV12-3/TRBV12-4
CASSPSPARTYTQYF,TGTGCCAGCTCACCAAGCCCCGCGCGCACATATACGCAGTATTTT,.,.,TRBJ2-3,TRBV18
CATSQDHGADTQYF,TGCGCCACCAGCCAAGATCACGGCGCAGATACGCAGTATTTT,.,few,TRBJ2-3,TRBV4-3
CAGSLNLQGVETQYF,TGTGCCGGCAGCTTAAACCTACAGGGGGTAGAGACCCAGTACTTC,TRBD1,.,TRBJ2-5,TRBV7-8
CDSSRNRNQPQHF,TGTGACAGCAGTAGGAACAGAAATCAGCCCCAGCATTTT,.,.,TRBJ1-5,TRBV6-5
CTSSQEYGQGFWTEAFF,TGTACTAGCAGTCAAGAGTACGGACAGGGTTTTTGGACTGAAGCTTTCTTT,TRBD1,.,TRBJ1-1,TRBV4-2
CSAIRTGGLNQPQHF,TGCAGTGCTATCCGGACAGGGGGTCTTAATCAGCCCCAGCATTTT,TRBD1,few,TRBJ1-5,TRBV20-1
CASSFGPQLETLTDTQYF,TGCGCCAGCAGCTTTGGACCCCAACTGGAAACCCTAACAGATACGCAGTATTTT,.,.,TRBJ2-3,TRBV5-1